This note documents a single T cell receptor (beta chain) sequence. This sample is part of a study of blood T cell repertoires in COVID-19. For the study at large: The United States, Italy and Spain supplied acute and convalescent COVID-19 samples. PBMCs, B-cell-depleted T cells, or T cells provided the cDNA or gDNA that made up the material.

In the study's own analysis: Amplification of reference gene primers was used by the study to estimate nucleated cell counts. Sequencing used immunoSEQ multiplex PCR; TCRdb keeps in-frame clones, though not all of them. That table gives V, J and clone size, and the DNA gave D and trimming. The table shows around 700,000 clones, with 85% to 90% occurring only once. Germline CDR1 and CDR2: SGHNT and YYREEE (reference sequence). The CDR3 loop spans 12 amino acids. V lost 0 bases and J lost 9, with 7 bases in between. The material sequenced was peripheral blood. The chain carries TRBV5-4 and TRBJ1-5; D uncertain. This clonotype originated in a woman between 18 and 29 years old with acute or convalescent COVID-19. CDR3 nucleotide sequence: TGTGCCAGCAGCTTGGGCCCGGGGCCCCAGCATTTT. Amino acids: CASSLGPGPQHF. The variable domain in full, with the rest retrieved from reference TRBV5-4 and TRBJ1-5, is ETGVTQSPTHLIKTRGQQVTLRCSSQSGHNTVSWYQQALGQGPQFIFQYYREEENGRGNFPPRFSGLQFPNYSSELNVNALELDDSALYLCASSLGPGPQHFGDGTRLSIL.